There are a few counts of the clone carrying this TCR beta chain. Generated by immunoSEQ multiplex PCR, the TCRdb table keeps only in-frame clones and is missing some. Of some 150,000 clones in the sample, roughly 91% were seen once. Germline CDR1 is MNHNS and CDR2 is SASEGT. Trimming removed 3 bases from V and 3 bases from J, with 9 bases in between. CDR3 length: 13 amino acids. The record originates from a study of control samples from healthy donors and cancer patients. Sequences were obtained from blood. The chain links TRBV6-1 to TRBJ2-7; the D is unclear. The sequence was collected from a woman aged 25 to 39 in good health. The CDR3, as DNA: TGTGCCAGCAGTGAGGCAGCTTACTACGAGCAGTACTTC. This translates into CASSEAAYYEQYF.